Below, 15 T cell receptor beta chains from the same sample are listed, as sequenced in a study of T cell responses to AZD1222 COVID-19 vaccine. Produced via immunoSEQ multiplex PCR; TCRdb's table is partial and in-frame only. The repertoire has about 150,000 clones, approximately 83% of them found once; the top ten carry around 8.6%. The material sequenced was peripheral blood, taken on day 0 of AZD1222 vaccination. The source is an adult in good health.

The V and J genes are TRBV7-2 and TRBJ2-3; possibly TRBD2 for D (6 bases). The CDR3 contains 16 residues. The V end lost 0 bases, the J end lost 0 bases, and 10 bases lay between the germline ends. Germline V gives CDR1 SGHTA, CDR2 FQGNSA. CDR3 amino acids: CASSLAPAGSTDTQYF. In DNA form, the CDR3 reads TGTGCCAGCAGCTTAGCGCCGGCGGGGAGCACAGATACGCAGTATTTT.

This clone was found once. This chain joins TRBV4-1 and TRBJ2-7; the D call may be TRBD1 or TRBD2 (5 bases each). Looked up from germline, CDR1 is MGHRA and CDR2 is YSYEKL. V lost 4 bases and J lost 5, with 21 bases in between. The CDR3 totals 16 residues. CDR3 residues: CASSPYGRGSRDEQYF. For the CDR3, the DNA is TGCGCCAGCAGCCCATATGGCCGGGGCTCGCGGGACGAGCAGTACTTC.

The chain joins TRBV27 to TRBJ2-1; 8 bases are a match to TRBD2. V trimming: 4 bases; J trimming: 7 bases; junction bases outside the gene matches: 6. The length of the CDR3 is 14 residues. Germline loops: CDR1 MNHEY, CDR2 SMNVEV (reference sequence). The CDR3 DNA follows: TGTGCCAGCAGTTGGGGACTAGAGGTTAATGAGCAGTTCTTC. It is translated as CASSWGLEVNEQFF.

J is TRBJ2-7 and V is TRBV4-1, with D tentatively TRBD2 (6 bases). The CDR3 is made up of 14 amino acids. Trimming left V 4 bases short and J 5 bases short, with 15 bases between. Germline V gives CDR1 MGHRA, CDR2 YSYEKL. CDR3 DNA sequence: TGCGCCAGCAGCCCCGAACCGGGGGTCCACGAGCAGTACTTC. It is translated as CASSPEPGVHEQYF.

The V gene is TRBV4-1, the J gene TRBJ2-4; D is unresolved. CDR3 size: 18 residues. The V end lost 1 base, the J end lost 1 base, and 17 bases lay between the germline ends. The germline gives CDR1 MGHRA, CDR2 YSYEKL. DNA of the CDR3: TGCGCCAGCAGCCAAGGTTTGAGGCGGCAATACGCCAAAAACATTCAGTACTTC. This codes for CASSQGLRRQYAKNIQYF.

This clone came up a few times. The rearrangement uses TRBV6-5 and TRBJ1-1; a weak D match, TRBD1 (5 bases). The CDR3 is made up of 13 amino acids. Germline loops: CDR1 MNHEY, CDR2 SVGAGI. Trimming took off 6 bases at V and 3 bases at J, with 11 bases between the two ends. The CDR3 DNA reads TGTGCCAGCAGACGCGGGGGGGACACTGAAGCTTTCTTT. It is translated as CASRRGGDTEAFF.

In its sample, this clone was seen a few times. J is TRBJ1-5 and V is TRBV7-8, with D tentatively TRBD1 (5 bases). Germline V gives CDR1 SGHVS, CDR2 FQNEAQ. V was trimmed by 4 bases and J by 0 bases, leaving 13 bases between them. The CDR3 is 16 residues long. CDR3 in DNA: TGTGCCAGCAGCTCCAGCGGGGGATATAGCAATCAGCCCCAGCATTTT. Translating gives CASSSSGGYSNQPQHF.

The chain carries TRBV3-1 (or the pseudogene TRBV3-2) and TRBJ2-7; D may be TRBD1 or TRBD2 (5 bases each). The V end was cut by 3 bases, the J end by 7 bases, with 16 bases between. The germline gives CDR1 LGHDT, CDR2 YNNKEL (reference sequence). The CDR3 runs 14 residues. The CDR3: CASSQPLGPGEQYF. CDR3 DNA sequence: TGTGCCAGCAGCCAGCCCCTGGGACCGGGGGAGCAGTACTTC.

This chain's CDR3 is CASTKSNLAFF. CDR3 in DNA: TGTGCCAGTACGAAGAGCAATTTAGCTTTCTTT. The chain carries TRBV19 and TRBJ1-1; D remains unclear. Trimming removed 7 bases from V and 10 bases from J, with 13 bases in between. Germline CDR1 and CDR2: LNHDA and SQIVND (reference sequence). CDR3 length: 11 residues.

This sequence joins TRBV4-1 and TRBJ2-7; D is undetermined. CDR3 length: 14 residues. Germline CDR1 and CDR2: MGHRA and YSYEKL. V shed 4 bases and J shed 3 bases, with 13 bases lying between them. The CDR3: CASSPRQDHYEQYF. Here the CDR3 DNA reads TGCGCCAGCAGCCCCCGGCAGGATCACTACGAGCAGTACTTC.

The chain joins TRBV7-2 to TRBJ2-3, with D unresolved. CDR3 length equals 14 residues. From germline, CDR1 is SGHTA and CDR2 FQGNSA. Deletions cut 5 bases from V and 2 bases from J, with 11 bases between. The CDR3 DNA sequence: TGTGCCAGCAGCACTTACATGTTCACAGATACGCAGTATTTT. Protein product: CASSTYMFTDTQYF.

This chain links TRBV29-1 with TRBJ2-2; D gene unclear. CDR1 is SQVTM and CDR2 is ANQGSEA in the germline V gene. The CDR3 spans 14 residues. Trimming pared 2 bases from V and 2 bases from J, leaving 9 bases between. The CDR3: CSVEPQPNTGELFF. As DNA, the CDR3 is TGCAGCGTTGAACCCCAACCAAACACCGGGGAGCTGTTTTTT.

In DNA, the CDR3 is TGTGCCAGCAGCCAAGATTTCGGAGACAAAGCTTTCTTT. It yields the protein CASSQDFGDKAFF. The rearrangement joins TRBV3-1 (or the pseudogene TRBV3-2) to TRBJ1-1; D call uncertain. CDR3 length: 13 amino acids. The germline gives CDR1 LGHDT, CDR2 YNNKEL (reference sequence). Deletions cut 0 bases from V and 9 bases from J, with 11 bases between.

In DNA, the CDR3 is TGTGCCAGCAGCTTGGGGCTTTCCCAGTTCTACAATGAGCAGTTCTTC. It codes for CASSLGLSQFYNEQFF. The V and J genes are TRBV11-2 and TRBJ2-1; TRBD1 might be the D (5 bases). This CDR3 has 16 amino acids. The V and J ends lost 3 bases and 3 bases respectively, with 15 bases between them. Germline loops: CDR1 SGHAT, CDR2 FQNNGV.

V and J are TRBV6-1 and TRBJ1-2, with D perhaps TRBD1 (5 bases). The CDR3 has 13 amino acids. Trimming removed 10 bases from V and 1 base from J, with 13 bases in between. In germline, CDR1 is MNHNS, CDR2 SASEGT. Written as DNA, the CDR3 is TGTGCCACCACGCGGGGGAATAACTATGGCTACACCTTC. This codes for CATTRGNNYGYTF.